This T cell receptor beta chain emerged from a study of blood T cell repertoires in COVID-19. Study-wide context: Samples came from the United States, Italy and Spain, spanning acute and convalescent COVID-19. PBMCs, B-cell-depleted T cells, or T cells provided the cDNA or gDNA that made up the material.

Per the study methods: Estimation of nucleated cell counts relied on the amplification of reference gene primers. The protocol was immunoSEQ multiplex PCR, while the TCRdb copy is restricted to in-frame clones and leaves out a portion. Clone size and V and J calls were adopted from that table, with D and trimming inferred from the DNA. The sample shows about 240,000 clones, 85% of them seen only once. The CDR3 contains 16 residues. Germline V gene lookup returns CDR1 LNHDA and CDR2 SQIVND (reference sequence). Trimming removed 6 bases at V and 3 bases at J, with 20 bases between. Sequencing was carried out using peripheral blood. The chain links TRBV19 to TRBJ1-1; the D is unclear. The TCR was taken from an older woman with active or convalescent COVID-19. The CDR3 region has the DNA TGTGCCAGTAGGGCTTGGGCAGGCCCGGAGGACACTGAAGCTTTCTTT. Protein sequence: CASRAWAGPEDTEAFF.